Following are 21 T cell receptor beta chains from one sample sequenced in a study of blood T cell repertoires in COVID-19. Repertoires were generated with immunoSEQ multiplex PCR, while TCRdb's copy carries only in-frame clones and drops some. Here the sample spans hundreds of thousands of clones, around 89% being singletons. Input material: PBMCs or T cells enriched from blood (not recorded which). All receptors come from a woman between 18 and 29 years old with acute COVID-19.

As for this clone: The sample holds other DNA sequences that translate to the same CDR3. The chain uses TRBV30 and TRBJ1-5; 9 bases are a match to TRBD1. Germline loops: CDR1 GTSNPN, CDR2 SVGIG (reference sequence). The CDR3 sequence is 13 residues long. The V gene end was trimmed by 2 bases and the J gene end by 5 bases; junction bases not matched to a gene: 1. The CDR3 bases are TGTGCCTGGAGTCGGACAGGGGATCAGCCCCAGCATTTT. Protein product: CAWSRTGDQPQHF.

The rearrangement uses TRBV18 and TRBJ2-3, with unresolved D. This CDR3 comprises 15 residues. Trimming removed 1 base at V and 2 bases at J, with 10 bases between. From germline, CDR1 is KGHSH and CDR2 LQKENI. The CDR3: CASSPRLEVTDTQYF. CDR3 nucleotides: TGTGCCAGCTCACCACGGCTAGAGGTCACAGATACGCAGTATTTT. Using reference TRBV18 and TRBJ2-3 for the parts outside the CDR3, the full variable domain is NAGVMQNPRHLVRRRGQEARLRCSPMKGHSHVYWYRQLPEEGLKFMVYLQKENIIDESGMPKERFSAEFPKEGPSILRIQQVVRGDSAAYFCASSPRLEVTDTQYFGPGTRLTVL.

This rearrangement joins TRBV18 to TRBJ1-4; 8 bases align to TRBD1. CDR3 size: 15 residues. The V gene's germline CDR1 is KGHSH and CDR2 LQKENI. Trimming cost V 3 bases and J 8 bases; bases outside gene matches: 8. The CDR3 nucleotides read TGTGCCAGCTCACCTGTGGACAGGGTTGGAGAAAAACTGTTTTTT. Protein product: CASSPVDRVGEKLFF.

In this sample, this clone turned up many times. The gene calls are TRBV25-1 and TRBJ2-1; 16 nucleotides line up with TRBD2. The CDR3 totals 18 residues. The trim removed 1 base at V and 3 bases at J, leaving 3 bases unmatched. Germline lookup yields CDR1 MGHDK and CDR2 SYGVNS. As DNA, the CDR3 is TGTGCCAGCAGTGAATTGGGACTAGCGGGAGGGCACTACAATGAGCAGTTCTTC. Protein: CASSELGLAGGHYNEQFF.

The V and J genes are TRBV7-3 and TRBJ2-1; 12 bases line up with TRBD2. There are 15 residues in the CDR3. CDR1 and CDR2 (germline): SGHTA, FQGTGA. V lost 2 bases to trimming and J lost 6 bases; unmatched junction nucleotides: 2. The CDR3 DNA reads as TGTGCCAGCAGCTTACTAGCGGGAGGGTTCAATGAGCAGTTCTTC. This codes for CASSLLAGGFNEQFF.

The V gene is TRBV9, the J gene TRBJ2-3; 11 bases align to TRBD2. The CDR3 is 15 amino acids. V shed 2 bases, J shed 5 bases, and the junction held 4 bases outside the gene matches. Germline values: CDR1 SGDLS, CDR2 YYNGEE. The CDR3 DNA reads TGTGCCAGCAGCGTTAGCGGGAGGGCAATAGATACGCAGTATTTT. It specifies CASSVSGRAIDTQYF.

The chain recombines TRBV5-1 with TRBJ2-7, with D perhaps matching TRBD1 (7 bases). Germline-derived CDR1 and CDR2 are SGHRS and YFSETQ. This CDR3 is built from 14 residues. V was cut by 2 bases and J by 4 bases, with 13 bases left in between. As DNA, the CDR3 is TGCGCCAGCAGCTTTGGAGGGGGCTTGTACGAGCAGTACTTC. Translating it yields CASSFGGGLYEQYF.

The CDR3 sequence is CASQTGPGGSPLHF. Here the CDR3 DNA reads TGTGCCAGCCAAACGGGGCCCGGGGGGTCACCCCTCCACTTT. This chain links TRBV6-5 with TRBJ1-6, with D possibly TRBD1 on 5 matching bases. In germline, CDR1 is MNHEY, CDR2 SVGAGI. With 8 bases removed from V and 10 bases from J, the gap between germline ends came to 18 bases. This CDR3 comprises 14 residues.

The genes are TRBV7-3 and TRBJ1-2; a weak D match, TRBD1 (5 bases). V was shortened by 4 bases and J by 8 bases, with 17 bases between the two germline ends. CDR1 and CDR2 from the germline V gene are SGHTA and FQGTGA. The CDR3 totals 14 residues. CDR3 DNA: TGTGCCAGCAGCTCCACCGGGGGTCCGGGCGGCTACACCTTC. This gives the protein CASSSTGGPGGYTF. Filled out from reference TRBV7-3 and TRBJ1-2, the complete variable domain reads GAGVSQTPSNKVTEKGKYVELRCDPISGHTALYWYRQSLGQGPEFLIYFQGTGAADDSGLPNDRFFAVRPEGSVSTLKIQRTERGDSAVYLCASSSTGGPGGYTFGSGTRLTVV.

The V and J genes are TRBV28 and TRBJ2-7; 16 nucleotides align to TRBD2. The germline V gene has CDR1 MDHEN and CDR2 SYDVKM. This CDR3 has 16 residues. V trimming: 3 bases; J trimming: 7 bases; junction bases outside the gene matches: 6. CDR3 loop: CASSLSGLAGGREQYF. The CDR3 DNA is TGTGCCAGCAGTTTGTCGGGACTAGCGGGAGGGCGAGAGCAGTACTTC.

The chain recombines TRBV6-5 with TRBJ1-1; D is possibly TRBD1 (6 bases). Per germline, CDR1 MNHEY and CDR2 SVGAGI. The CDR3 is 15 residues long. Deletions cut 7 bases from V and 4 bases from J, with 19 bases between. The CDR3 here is CASTEISGGITEAFF. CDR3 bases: TGTGCCAGCACCGAAATATCGGGGGGCATCACTGAAGCTTTCTTT.

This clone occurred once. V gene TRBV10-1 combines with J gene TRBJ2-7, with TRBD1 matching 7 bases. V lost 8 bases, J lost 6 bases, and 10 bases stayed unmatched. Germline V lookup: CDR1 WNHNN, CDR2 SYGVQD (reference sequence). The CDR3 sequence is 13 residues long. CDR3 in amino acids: CASPGGSFCEQYF. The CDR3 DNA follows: TGCGCCAGCCCAGGGGGTTCATTTTGCGAGCAGTACTTC.

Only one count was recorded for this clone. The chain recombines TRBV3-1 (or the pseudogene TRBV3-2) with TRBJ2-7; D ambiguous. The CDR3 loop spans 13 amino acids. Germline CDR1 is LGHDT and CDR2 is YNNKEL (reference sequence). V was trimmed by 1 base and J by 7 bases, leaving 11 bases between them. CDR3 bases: TGTGCCAGCAGCCAAGGCGGAACCCTGGAGCAGTACTTC. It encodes CASSQGGTLEQYF.

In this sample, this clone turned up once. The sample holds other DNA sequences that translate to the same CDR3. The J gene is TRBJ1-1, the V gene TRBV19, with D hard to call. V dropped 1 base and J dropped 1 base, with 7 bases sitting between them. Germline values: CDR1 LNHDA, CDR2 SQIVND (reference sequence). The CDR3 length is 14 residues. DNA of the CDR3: TGTGCCAGTAGTATAGGTCTAACGAACACTGAAGCTTTCTTT. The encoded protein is CASSIGLTNTEAFF.

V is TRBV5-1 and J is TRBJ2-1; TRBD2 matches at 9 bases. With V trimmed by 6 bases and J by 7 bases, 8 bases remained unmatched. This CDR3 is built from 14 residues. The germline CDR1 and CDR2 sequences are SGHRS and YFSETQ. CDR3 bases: TGCGCCAGCACCCTTAGCGGGAGTCAGAATGAGCAGTTCTTC. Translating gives CASTLSGSQNEQFF.

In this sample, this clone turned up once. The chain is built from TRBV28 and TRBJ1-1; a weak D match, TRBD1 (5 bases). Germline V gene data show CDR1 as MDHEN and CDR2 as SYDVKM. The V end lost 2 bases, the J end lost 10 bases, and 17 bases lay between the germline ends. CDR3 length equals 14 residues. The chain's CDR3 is CASSLIGGIGGAFF. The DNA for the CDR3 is TGTGCCAGCAGTTTAATTGGGGGGATAGGAGGAGCTTTCTTT. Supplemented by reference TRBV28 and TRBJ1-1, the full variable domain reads DVKVTQSSRYLVKRTGEKVFLECVQDMDHENMFWYRQDPGLGLRLIYFSYDVKMKEKGDIPEGYSVSREKKERFSLILESASTNQTSMYLCASSLIGGIGGAFFGQGTRLTVV.

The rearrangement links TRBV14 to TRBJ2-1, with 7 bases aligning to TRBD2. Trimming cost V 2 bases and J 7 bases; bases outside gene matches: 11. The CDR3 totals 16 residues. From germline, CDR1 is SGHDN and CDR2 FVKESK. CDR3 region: CASSQFGREFENEQFF. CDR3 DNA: TGTGCCAGCAGCCAATTTGGGCGGGAGTTCGAAAATGAGCAGTTCTTC.

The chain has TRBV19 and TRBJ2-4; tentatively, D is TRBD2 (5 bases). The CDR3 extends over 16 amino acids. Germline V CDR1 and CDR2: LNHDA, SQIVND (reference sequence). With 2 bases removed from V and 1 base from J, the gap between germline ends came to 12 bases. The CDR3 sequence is CASSISSRGAKNIQYF. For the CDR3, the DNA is TGTGCCAGTAGTATATCATCCCGAGGGGCCAAAAACATTCAGTACTTC.

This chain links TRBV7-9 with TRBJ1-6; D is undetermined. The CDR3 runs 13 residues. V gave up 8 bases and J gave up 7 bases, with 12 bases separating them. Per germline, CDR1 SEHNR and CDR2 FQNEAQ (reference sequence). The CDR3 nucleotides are TGTGCCAGCGTTAAGGCGGGCAATTCACCCCTCCACTTT. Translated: CASVKAGNSPLHF.

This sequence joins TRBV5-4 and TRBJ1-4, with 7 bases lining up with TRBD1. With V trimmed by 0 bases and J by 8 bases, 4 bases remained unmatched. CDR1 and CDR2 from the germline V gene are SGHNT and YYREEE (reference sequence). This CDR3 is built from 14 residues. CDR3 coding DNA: TGTGCCAGCAGCTTGGGGGGGACAGTGGAAAAACTGTTTTTT. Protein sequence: CASSLGGTVEKLFF.

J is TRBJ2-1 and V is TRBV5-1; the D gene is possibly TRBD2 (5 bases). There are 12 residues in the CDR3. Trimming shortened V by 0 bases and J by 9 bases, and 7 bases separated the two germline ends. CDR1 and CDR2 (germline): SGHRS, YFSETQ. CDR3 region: CASSLGSVEQFF. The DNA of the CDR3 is TGCGCCAGCAGCTTGGGTAGCGTTGAGCAGTTCTTC. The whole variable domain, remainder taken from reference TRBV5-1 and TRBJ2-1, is KAGVTQTPRYLIKTRGQQVTLSCSPISGHRSVSWYQQTPGQGLQFLFEYFSETQRNKGNFPGRFSGRQFSNSRSEMNVSTLELGDSALYLCASSLGSVEQFFGPGTRLTVL.